This TCR beta chain was captured by sequencing in a study of blood T cell repertoires in COVID-19. On the study more broadly: Whether acute or convalescent, the COVID-19 samples came from the United States, Italy and Spain. From T cells, B-cell-depleted T cells, or PBMCs came the material, which was cDNA or gDNA.

In the authors' workflow: Quantification of nucleated cells was approximated via reference gene primer amplification. The table came from immunoSEQ multiplex PCR; TCRdb's copy has only in-frame clones and leaves some out. V and J calls plus clone size are reproduced from that table; the DNA served to infer D and trimming. The repertoire has some 39,000 clones, roughly 77% of them found once; the top ten carry roughly a quarter. This clonotype originated in a man at least 80 years old with acute or convalescent COVID-19. Material for sequencing was peripheral blood.

For the CDR3, the DNA is TGTGCCAGCAGCTTATCGCAGGGCACGAACGAGCAGTACTTC. Translating gives CASSLSQGTNEQYF. This chain joins TRBV13 and TRBJ2-7, with D possibly matching TRBD1 (5 bases). The CDR3 runs 14 residues. In germline, CDR1 is PRHDT, CDR2 FYEKMQ (reference sequence). V lost 2 bases to trimming and J lost 5 bases, with 13 bases between them.